A single sample is the source of the 12 T cell receptor beta chains below, sequenced in a study of tumor and adjacent non-tumor tissue in lung cancer. The library came from three nested PCR rounds adapted from ARM-PCR protocols. MiXCR, run by TCRdb on the multiplex PCR reads, gives a single entry per CDR3 protein. Of 90,000 to 120,000 distinct CDR3 sequences in the sample, roughly 60% were seen once. No cell sorting was done before RNA was extracted from the tissue. This non-tumor lung sample came from over 3 cm beyond the tumor edge. Material for sequencing was distant non-tumor lung tissue. The source of these receptors is a man in his thirties or forties with non-small cell lung cancer.

V is TRBV6-2 or TRBV6-3 and J is TRBJ2-5; TRBD2 is a possible D gene (5 bases). Germline lookup yields CDR1 MNHEY and CDR2 SVGEGT. CDR3 size: 15 residues. V was clipped by 5 bases and J by 5 bases, with 18 bases between them. CDR3 protein: CASSPRRLTSETQYF. CDR3 sequence (DNA): TGTGCCAGCAGTCCCCGTAGACTAACCTCCGAGACCCAGTACTTC.

On this clonotype itself: It may be a read error: a sequence one base away is much more abundant. The chain is built from TRBV12-3 or TRBV12-4 and TRBJ2-2; 7 bases map to TRBD1. The CDR3 is 12 amino acids. CDR3 residues: CASLRGSGELLF. DNA for the CDR3: TGTGCCAGCCTCAGGGGGTCCGGGGAGCTGTTATTT.

Notes on this clonotype: This may come from a read error, since a much larger clone is one base off. The gene calls are TRBV11-2 and TRBJ1-1; no clear D gene. Per the germline V gene, CDR1 is SGHAT and CDR2 is FQNNGV. The CDR3 covers 13 residues. Here the CDR3 DNA reads TGTGCCTGCAGCTCCCCTGCGGTGACTGAAGCTTTCTTT. Translated, it gives CACSSPAVTEAFF.

This clonotype was found many times. The rearrangement links TRBV10-3 to TRBJ2-3; TRBD2 might be the D (5 bases). Trimming cost V 6 bases and J 3 bases, with 13 bases left between them. The CDR3 is made up of 14 amino acids. Germline V CDR1 and CDR2: ENHRY, SYGVKD. Here the CDR3 DNA reads TGTGCCATCAGCGGAAGCACGGGAACAGATACGCAGTATTTT. This gives the protein CAISGSTGTDTQYF.

This clonotype has a handful of counts. A much larger clonotype is one base distant, so this may be a read error. The rearrangement uses TRBV12-3 or TRBV12-4 and TRBJ2-5, with TRBD2 matching 7 bases. This CDR3 contains 12 residues. In DNA form, the CDR3 reads TGTGTCAGCAGTTTAAATGCGGGGGCCCAGTACTTC. Translating it yields CVSSLNAGAQYF.

Points on this clonotype: An end of the junction does not agree with germline; a read error may underlie this. The rearrangement joins TRBV7-3 to TRBJ2-3; D remains ambiguous. The CDR3 sequence is 15 residues long. Germline loops: CDR1 SGHTA, CDR2 FQGTGA. Written as DNA, the CDR3 is TGTGCCAGCAGTTTAACGCCAGCGACCCTTGAGACGCAGTATTTT. The encoded protein is CASSLTPATLETQYF.

Of note for this clonotype: A junction end diverges from the germline sequence, so it may reflect a read error. This chain connects TRBV11-2 to TRBJ2-5, with D perhaps given as TRBD1 or TRBD2 (5 bases each). The CDR3 totals 17 residues. The germline V gene encodes CDR1 SGHAT and CDR2 FQNNGV. CDR3 DNA sequence: TGTGCCAGCAGACGCCCCTCGGGGCGCCGGTACCAGGAGACCCAGTACTTC. As protein: CASRRPSGRRYQETQYF.

J is TRBJ2-7 and V is TRBV20-1, with 7 nucleotides matching TRBD1. This CDR3 contains 14 residues. From germline, CDR1 is DFQATT and CDR2 SNEGSKA (reference sequence). The junction had 4 bases not matched to a gene; V was cut back by 0 bases and J by 2 bases. CDR3 residues: CSARDDRDAYEQYF. CDR3 coding DNA: TGCAGTGCTAGAGACGACAGGGATGCCTACGAGCAGTACTTC.

Of note for this clonotype: One end of the junction fails to match germline, which may point to a read error. The chain recombines TRBV29-1 with TRBJ2-7; D may be TRBD1 (5 bases). CDR1 is SQVTM and CDR2 is ANQGSEA in the germline V gene. CDR3 length equals 13 residues. CDR3 in amino acids: CSVAWGISYQQYF. CDR3 nucleotides: TGCAGCGTTGCGTGGGGCATTTCCTACCAGCAGTACTTC.

This clonotype was recorded at least ten times. This chain uses TRBV28 with TRBJ2-3, with 7 bases identical to TRBD2. Germline V gene lookup returns CDR1 MDHEN and CDR2 SYDVKM. CDR3 length: 14 residues. V lost 7 bases, J lost 4 bases, and 8 bases stayed unmatched. The DNA for the CDR3 is TGTGCCAGCAAGTACGGGGGGAAGGCAGATACGCAGTATTTT. Protein: CASKYGGKADTQYF.

Worth noting for this clonotype: The junction shows a germline mismatch at one end, possibly a read error. The chain links TRBV6-5 to TRBJ2-7; D not certain. The CDR3 length is 15 residues. Germline values: CDR1 MNHEY, CDR2 SVGAGI. The DNA for the CDR3 is TGTGCCAGCAGTTACTCAAGACCCGGCCAACCCGAGCACTATTTC. Its translation: CASSYSRPGQPEHYF.

In this sample, this clonotype turned up many times. The CDR3, as DNA: TGCGCCAGCAGCCAAGATAGCCAGGGAGTGGACGAGCAGTACTTC. Its protein product is CASSQDSQGVDEQYF. The J gene is TRBJ2-7, the V gene TRBV4-1; perhaps D is TRBD1 or TRBD2 (5 bases each). Deletions cut 0 bases from V and 5 bases from J, with 14 bases between. CDR1 is MGHRA and CDR2 is YSYEKL in the germline V gene. CDR3 length: 15 residues.